The 28 T cell receptor beta chains presented below share a single source sample, sequenced in a study of T-cell reconstitution after alpha-beta-depleted transplantation in children. Preparation of the TCRbeta library used unique molecular identifiers. TCRdb independently ran MiXCR on the PCR reads; one entry per CDR3 protein. The sample includes approximately 350,000 distinct CDR3 sequences, 13% seen only once; the top ten take around 4.5%. Material: PBMCs, obtained from the stem cell graft. These receptors were collected from a human donor who donated a stem cell graft to a child with Fanconi anemia.

The chain combines TRBV11-2 with TRBJ2-5; 12 bases fit TRBD2. V gave up 6 bases and J gave up 5 bases; unmatched junction bases: 4. Germline assignment: CDR1 SGHAT and CDR2 FQNNGV. The CDR3 runs to 14 residues. CDR3 residues: CASSLAGGMETQYF. The CDR3 coding sequence is TGTGCCAGCAGTCTAGCGGGGGGGATGGAGACCCAGTACTTC.

In its sample, this clonotype was seen many times. V usage is TRBV4-3 and J usage is TRBJ2-3; 9 bases align to TRBD2. Germline CDR1 reads LGHNA; CDR2 reads YSLEER. CDR3 length equals 14 residues. The trim removed 3 bases at V and 4 bases at J, leaving 2 bases unmatched. CDR3 DNA: TGCGCCAGCAGCCAGCGGGGGGGAGCAGATACGCAGTATTTT. Translation gives CASSQRGGADTQYF.

With regard to this clonotype: A much larger clone lies one base from this, so it may be a read error. This likely comes from a read error, as the CDR3 has no conserved phenylalanine or tryptophan at its end. The rearrangement joins TRBV7-9 to TRBJ1-2, with D unclear. The CDR3 loop spans 13 amino acids. Germline loops: CDR1 SEHNR, CDR2 FQNEAQ (reference sequence). V shed 5 bases and J shed 4 bases, with 11 bases lying between them. The CDR3 DNA follows: TGTGCCAGCAGCCTAGAGGGCGCCTATGGCTACACCTCC. Protein product: CASSLEGAYGYTS.

This clonotype occurred many times. V usage is TRBV20-1 and J usage is TRBJ2-3; D ambiguous. Trimming took off 6 bases at V and 8 bases at J, with 12 bases between the two ends. The germline CDR1 and CDR2 sequences are DFQATT and SNEGSKA (reference sequence). CDR3 length: 11 amino acids. CDR3: CSAPYLGTQYF. The CDR3 nucleotides are TGCAGTGCCCCATACCTGGGTACGCAGTATTTT.

This clonotype was counted ten times or more. This rearrangement joins TRBV7-9 to TRBJ2-3, with TRBD2 identical over 11 bases. This CDR3 has 16 amino acids. In germline, CDR1 is SEHNR, CDR2 FQNEAQ (reference sequence). J gave up 0 bases and V 7 bases, and 6 bases lay outside the gene matches. CDR3 sequence: CASTLTSGGSTDTQYF. The DNA of the CDR3 is TGTGCCAGCACCCTCACTAGCGGGGGTAGCACAGATACGCAGTATTTT.

This clonotype was counted a few times. This chain connects TRBV12-3 or TRBV12-4 to TRBJ2-1, with 9 positions matching TRBD2. The CDR3 is made up of 15 amino acids. After removal of 3 bases from V and 8 bases from J, the junction contained 8 bases not matched to a gene. The CDR3 DNA sequence: TGTGCCAGCAGTTTGGGCGGGGGGGTACTCGATGAGCAGTTCTTC. The encoded protein is CASSLGGGVLDEQFF.

This clonotype came up a few times. The chain employs TRBV7-9 and TRBJ2-3; D is undetermined. The germline V and J ends were trimmed by 0 bases and 1 base, with 5 bases remaining between them. This CDR3 has 14 residues. Germline CDR1 reads SEHNR; CDR2 reads FQNEAQ (reference sequence). CDR3 region: CASSLAEGTDTQYF. The CDR3 DNA reads as TGTGCCAGCAGCTTAGCCGAAGGCACAGATACGCAGTATTTT.

This clonotype was counted many times. The genes are TRBV19 and TRBJ2-5; 8 nucleotides match TRBD2. This CDR3 contains 15 residues. Trimming took 6 bases from V and 0 from J; bases not matched to a gene: 6. Germline V gene sequence: CDR1 LNHDA, CDR2 SQIVND (reference sequence). This CDR3 reads CASRISGRNQETQYF. CDR3 nucleotide sequence: TGTGCCAGTAGAATAAGCGGGAGAAACCAAGAGACCCAGTACTTC.

The chain has TRBV6-5 and TRBJ1-2; TRBD1 is a possible D gene (5 bases). From germline, CDR1 is MNHEY and CDR2 SVGAGI. V lost 7 bases and J 3 bases, leaving 21 bases between the germline ends. This CDR3 region has 16 residues. CDR3 DNA sequence: TGTGCCAGCACCCCTGGGGGAGGGATCGGTGACTATGGCTACACCTTC. It codes for CASTPGGGIGDYGYTF.

This chain joins TRBV7-9 and TRBJ2-1; possibly TRBD2 for D (5 bases). V gave up 4 bases and J gave up 4 bases, with 14 bases separating them. Germline V gene data show CDR1 as SEHNR and CDR2 as FQNEAQ (reference sequence). The CDR3 covers 15 residues. The CDR3 protein is CASSSRGMTYNEQFF. The CDR3, as DNA: TGTGCCAGCAGCTCGAGAGGGATGACGTACAATGAGCAGTTCTTC.

The V call is TRBV11-2, the J call TRBJ2-7, with 8 bases identical to TRBD2. Germline trimming cut 3 bases from V and 3 bases from J; bases unmatched to any gene: 1. The CDR3 runs to 13 residues. Germline-derived CDR1 and CDR2 are SGHAT and FQNNGV. CDR3 in DNA: TGTGCCAGCAGCTTTGCGGGGGGCTACGAGCAGTACTTC. Protein product: CASSFAGGYEQYF.

This clonotype turned up a few times. The chain recombines TRBV7-2 with TRBJ2-3, with D unresolved. The CDR3 sequence is 11 residues long. Per the germline V gene, CDR1 is SGHTA and CDR2 is FQGNSA. V was pared by 3 bases and J by 7 bases, with 5 bases between. As DNA, the CDR3 is TGTGCCAGCAGCTTCGATTATACGCAGTATTTT. Translation gives CASSFDYTQYF. The whole variable domain, filled in from reference TRBV7-2 and TRBJ2-3, reads GAGVSQSPSNKVTEKGKDVELRCDPISGHTALYWYRQSLGQGLEFLIYFQGNSAPDKSGLPSDRFSAERTGGSVSTLTIQRTQQEDSAVYLCASSFDYTQYFGPGTRLTVL.

This clonotype was picked up a small number of times. The gene calls are TRBV2 and TRBJ1-6; 8 nucleotides line up with TRBD1. From germline, CDR1 is SNHLY and CDR2 FYNNEI. The V gene end was trimmed by 5 bases and the J gene end by 12 bases; junction bases not matched to a gene: 12. This CDR3 has 15 residues. The CDR3 bases are TGTGCCAGCAGTCCTGGGACAGGAGCCAATGGACCCCTCCACTTT. Protein: CASSPGTGANGPLHF.

The chain recombines TRBV4-3 with TRBJ2-3; TRBD2 matches at 12 bases. This CDR3 region has 16 residues. Per germline, CDR1 LGHNA and CDR2 YSLEER. The J segment lost 5 bases and the V segment lost 2 bases, leaving 5 bases of the junction unmatched. The CDR3 loop is CASSQPTSGGRDTQYF. CDR3 nucleotide sequence: TGCGCCAGCAGCCAACCGACTAGCGGGGGAAGAGATACGCAGTATTTT.

This chain links TRBV15 with TRBJ1-2; D perhaps matches TRBD1 (5 bases). Trimming took 1 base from V and 7 from J, leaving 13 bases between them. Germline CDR1 reads LNHNV; CDR2 reads YYDKDF (reference sequence). The CDR3 loop spans 14 amino acids. DNA of the CDR3: TGTGCCACCAGCAGAGGGGGGGGGACGCGTGGCTACACCTTC. The encoded protein is CATSRGGGTRGYTF.

This clonotype was seen a few times. V gene TRBV25-1 combines with J gene TRBJ2-5, with D tentatively TRBD2 (5 bases). The CDR3 is made up of 17 amino acids. The germline CDR1 and CDR2 sequences are MGHDK and SYGVNS. Deletions cut 1 base from V and 4 bases from J, with 19 bases between. The chain's CDR3 is CASSEWEYGEKGETQYF. The CDR3 DNA follows: TGTGCCAGCAGTGAATGGGAATACGGGGAAAAAGGAGAGACCCAGTACTTC.

The rearrangement joins TRBV11-2 to TRBJ1-1; TRBD1 might be the D (6 bases). This CDR3 is built from 15 residues. CDR1 is SGHAT, CDR2 FQNNGV, per germline. Trimming removed 6 bases from V and 4 bases from J, with 18 bases in between. The CDR3 spells CASSPRGGSATEAFF. CDR3 bases: TGTGCCAGCAGTCCAAGAGGGGGGAGTGCCACTGAAGCTTTCTTT.

This clonotype appeared many times. The J gene is TRBJ2-3, the V gene TRBV9; maybe TRBD2 (6 bases). Between the trimmed V and J ends, which lost 2 bases and 0 bases, there was a span of 7 bases. This CDR3 spans 14 amino acids. Germline V gives CDR1 SGDLS, CDR2 YYNGEE. CDR3 nucleotide sequence: TGTGCCAGCAGCGTTAGCGGTAGCACAGATACGCAGTATTTT. Encoded protein: CASSVSGSTDTQYF.

At least ten counts were recorded for this clonotype. The genes are TRBV12-3 or TRBV12-4 and TRBJ1-3, with D unclear. Trimming removed 0 bases at V and 0 bases at J, with 3 bases between. The CDR3 is made up of 14 amino acids. CDR3 sequence: CASSLAPSGNTIYF. DNA of the CDR3: TGTGCCAGCAGTTTAGCCCCCTCTGGAAACACCATATATTTT.

The chain recombines TRBV28 with TRBJ1-4; D is unclear. Germline values: CDR1 MDHEN, CDR2 SYDVKM. CDR3 length: 14 residues. V shed 3 bases and J shed 5 bases, with 10 bases lying between them. The CDR3 sequence: CASSFPLRNEKLFF. In DNA, the CDR3 is TGTGCCAGCAGTTTCCCCCTGAGGAATGAAAAACTGTTTTTT.

This clonotype was seen at least ten times. The chain has TRBV5-5 and TRBJ2-5; D not resolved. The CDR3 is made up of 12 amino acids. Germline-derived CDR1 and CDR2 are SGHKS and YYEKEE (reference sequence). Trimming removed 1 base at V and 2 bases at J, with 3 bases between. CDR3 region: CASSLNQETQYF. DNA of the CDR3: TGTGCCAGCAGCTTGAATCAAGAGACCCAGTACTTC. Full variable domain (rest looked up from reference TRBV5-5 and TRBJ2-5): DAGVTQSPTHLIKTRGQQVTLRCSPISGHKSVSWYQQVLGQGPQFIFQYYEKEERGRGNFPDRFSARQFPNYSSELNVNALLLGDSALYLCASSLNQETQYFGPGTRLLVL.

A few counts support this clonotype. For the CDR3, the DNA is TGTGCCAGCAGTTATGCGGGGATGAACACTGAAGCTTTCTTT. Amino acid sequence: CASSYAGMNTEAFF. This chain uses TRBV6-2 or TRBV6-3 with TRBJ1-1; D uncertain. The CDR3 is 14 residues long. Germline CDR1 is MNHEY and CDR2 is SVGEGT. V was pared by 3 bases and J by 0 bases, with 8 bases between.

The V and J genes are TRBV12-3 or TRBV12-4 and TRBJ1-1, with D hard to call. V lost 5 bases and J lost 4, with 11 bases in between. The CDR3 length is 13 residues. CDR3: CASSPGTPTEAFF. The CDR3 nucleotides read TGTGCCAGCAGTCCCGGCACTCCCACTGAAGCTTTCTTT.

This clonotype was detected a few times. The chain joins TRBV12-5 to TRBJ1-3; no clear D. The V gene lost 6 bases and the J gene lost 3 bases, with 9 bases spanning the gap. The CDR3 loop spans 13 amino acids. Germline CDR1 and CDR2: LGHNT and FRNRAP. The CDR3 DNA reads as TGTGCTAGTGGCCCTGGACTTGGAAACACCATATATTTT. Amino acid sequence: CASGPGLGNTIYF.

The rearrangement uses TRBV5-1 and TRBJ1-1; D is perhaps TRBD1 (6 bases). V lost 6 bases and J lost 0, with 18 bases in between. The germline V gene encodes CDR1 SGHRS and CDR2 YFSETQ. The CDR3 runs 16 residues. CDR3 region: CASTLDPGAVNTEAFF. As DNA, the CDR3 is TGCGCCAGCACCCTCGATCCGGGGGCTGTGAACACTGAAGCTTTCTTT.

This clonotype was recorded many times. The chain employs TRBV9 and TRBJ2-3; D not certain. The CDR3 length is 14 residues. Germline loops: CDR1 SGDLS, CDR2 YYNGEE. Between the trimmed V and J ends, which lost 0 bases and 4 bases, there was a span of 9 bases. The CDR3 loop is CASSVEDGADTQYF. As DNA, the CDR3 is TGTGCCAGCAGCGTAGAAGACGGTGCAGATACGCAGTATTTT.

The V gene is TRBV15, the J gene TRBJ1-5; tentative D call: TRBD1 (6 bases). Trimming pared 1 base from V and 1 base from J, leaving 17 bases between. The CDR3 consists of 18 residues. Germline CDR1 is LNHNV and CDR2 is YYDKDF (reference sequence). The CDR3 protein is CATSRVPWTDGSNQPQHF. CDR3 DNA: TGTGCCACCAGCAGAGTGCCCTGGACAGACGGGAGCAATCAGCCCCAGCATTTT.

This clonotype was counted many times. V gene TRBV10-3 combines with J gene TRBJ2-6; D tentatively reads TRBD1 or TRBD2 (5 bases each). The V and J ends lost 11 bases and 0 bases respectively, with 17 bases between them. The length of the CDR3 is 16 residues. From germline, CDR1 is ENHRY and CDR2 SYGVKD. CDR3 nucleotides: TGTGCCTACGGGGACGGAGAAAACTCTGGGGCCAACGTCCTGACTTTC. Its protein product is CAYGDGENSGANVLTF.